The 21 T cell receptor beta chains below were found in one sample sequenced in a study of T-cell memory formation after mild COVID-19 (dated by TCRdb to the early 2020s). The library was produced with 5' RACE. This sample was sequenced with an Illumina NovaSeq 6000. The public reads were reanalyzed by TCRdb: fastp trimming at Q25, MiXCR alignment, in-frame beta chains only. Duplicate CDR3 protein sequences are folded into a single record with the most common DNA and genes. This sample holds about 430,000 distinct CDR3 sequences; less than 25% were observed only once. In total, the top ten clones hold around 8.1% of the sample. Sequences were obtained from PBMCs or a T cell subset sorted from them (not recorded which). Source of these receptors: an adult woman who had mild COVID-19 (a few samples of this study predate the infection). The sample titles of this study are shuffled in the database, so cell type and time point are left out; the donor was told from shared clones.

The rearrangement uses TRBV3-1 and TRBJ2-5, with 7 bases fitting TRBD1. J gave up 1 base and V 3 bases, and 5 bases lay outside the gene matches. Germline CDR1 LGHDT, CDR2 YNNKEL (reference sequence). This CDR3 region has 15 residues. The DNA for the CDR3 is TGTGCCAGCAGCCACTGGACAGGCCCCCAAGAGACCCAGTACTTC. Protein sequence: CASSHWTGPQETQYF.

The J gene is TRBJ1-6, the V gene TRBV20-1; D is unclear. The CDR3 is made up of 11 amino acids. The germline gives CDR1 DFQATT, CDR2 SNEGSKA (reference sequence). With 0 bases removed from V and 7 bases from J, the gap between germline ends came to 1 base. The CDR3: CSARENSPLHF. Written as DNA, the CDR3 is TGCAGTGCTAGAGAGAATTCACCCCTCCACTTT.

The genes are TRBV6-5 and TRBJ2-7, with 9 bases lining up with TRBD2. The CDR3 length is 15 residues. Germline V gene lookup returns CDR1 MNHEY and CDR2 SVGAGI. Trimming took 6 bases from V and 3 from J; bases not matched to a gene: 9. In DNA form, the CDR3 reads TGTGCCAGCAGCCCTGTGGCTAGCGGGAACTACGAGCAGTACTTC. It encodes CASSPVASGNYEQYF.

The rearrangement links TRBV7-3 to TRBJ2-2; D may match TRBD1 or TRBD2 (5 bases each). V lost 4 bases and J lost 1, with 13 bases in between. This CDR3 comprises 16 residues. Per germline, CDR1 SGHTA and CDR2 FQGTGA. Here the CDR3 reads CASSSELGVNTGELFF. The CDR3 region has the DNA TGTGCCAGCAGCTCCGAGTTGGGGGTGAACACCGGGGAGCTGTTTTTT. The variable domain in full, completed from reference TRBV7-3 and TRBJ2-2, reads GAGVSQTPSNKVTEKGKYVELRCDPISGHTALYWYRQSLGQGPEFLIYFQGTGAADDSGLPNDRFFAVRPEGSVSTLKIQRTERGDSAVYLCASSSELGVNTGELFFGEGSRLTVL.

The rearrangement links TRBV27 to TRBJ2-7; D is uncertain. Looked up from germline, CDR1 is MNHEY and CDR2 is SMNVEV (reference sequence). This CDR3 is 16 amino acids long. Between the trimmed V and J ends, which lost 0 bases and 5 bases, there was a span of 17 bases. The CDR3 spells CASSLSFMAGSNEQYF. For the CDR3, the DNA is TGTGCCAGCAGTTTATCCTTCATGGCAGGTTCGAACGAGCAGTACTTC.

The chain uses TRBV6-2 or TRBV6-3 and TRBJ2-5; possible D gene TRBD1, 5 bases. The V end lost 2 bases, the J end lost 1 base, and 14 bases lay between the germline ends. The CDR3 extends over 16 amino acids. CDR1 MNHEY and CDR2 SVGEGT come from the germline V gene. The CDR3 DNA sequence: TGTGCCAGCAGTTACGCCGGATTTGGGGCCCAAGAGACCCAGTACTTC. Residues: CASSYAGFGAQETQYF.

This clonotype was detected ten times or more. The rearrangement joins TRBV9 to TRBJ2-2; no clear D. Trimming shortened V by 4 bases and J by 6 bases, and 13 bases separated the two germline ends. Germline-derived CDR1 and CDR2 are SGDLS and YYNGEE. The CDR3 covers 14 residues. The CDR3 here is CASSPVSFAGELFF. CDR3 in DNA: TGTGCCAGCAGCCCCGTATCGTTTGCCGGGGAGCTGTTTTTT.

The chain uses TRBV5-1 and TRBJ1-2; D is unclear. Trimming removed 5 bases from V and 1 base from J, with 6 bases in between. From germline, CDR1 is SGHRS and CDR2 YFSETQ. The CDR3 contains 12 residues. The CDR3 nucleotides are TGCGCCAGCAGGGAGAGTAACTATGGCTACACCTTC. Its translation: CASRESNYGYTF.

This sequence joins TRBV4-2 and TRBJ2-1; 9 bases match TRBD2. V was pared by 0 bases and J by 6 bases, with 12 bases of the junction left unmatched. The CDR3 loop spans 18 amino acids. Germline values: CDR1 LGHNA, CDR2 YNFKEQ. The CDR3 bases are TGTGCCAGCAGCCAAGAAGTAGCGGGAGACCCCCAGTCCAATGAGCAGTTCTTC. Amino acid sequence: CASSQEVAGDPQSNEQFF.

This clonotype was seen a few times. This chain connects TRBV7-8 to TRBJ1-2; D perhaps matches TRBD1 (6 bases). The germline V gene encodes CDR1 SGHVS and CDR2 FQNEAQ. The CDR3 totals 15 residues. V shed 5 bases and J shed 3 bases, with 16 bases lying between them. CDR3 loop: CASSGRLGGDYGYTF. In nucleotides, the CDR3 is TGTGCCAGCAGCGGACGGCTGGGGGGCGACTATGGCTACACCTTC. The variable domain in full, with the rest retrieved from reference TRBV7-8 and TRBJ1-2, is GAGVSQSPRYKVAKRGQDVALRCDPISGHVSLFWYQQALGQGPEFLTYFQNEAQLDKSGLPSDRFFAERPEGSVSTLKIQRTQQEDSAVYLCASSGRLGGDYGYTFGSGTRLTVV.

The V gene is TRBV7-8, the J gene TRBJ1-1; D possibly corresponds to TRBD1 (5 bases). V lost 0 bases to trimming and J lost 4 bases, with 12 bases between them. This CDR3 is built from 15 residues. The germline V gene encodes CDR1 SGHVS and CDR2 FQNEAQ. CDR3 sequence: CASSLAPGRGTEAFF. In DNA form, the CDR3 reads TGTGCCAGCAGCTTAGCGCCGGGGCGGGGCACTGAAGCTTTCTTT.

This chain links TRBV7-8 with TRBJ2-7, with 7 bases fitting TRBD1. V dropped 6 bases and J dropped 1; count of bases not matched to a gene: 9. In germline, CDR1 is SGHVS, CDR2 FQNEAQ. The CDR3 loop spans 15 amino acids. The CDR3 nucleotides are TGTGCCAGCAGTCGAGACAGGGCTACTTCCTACGAGCAGTACTTC. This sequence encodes CASSRDRATSYEQYF. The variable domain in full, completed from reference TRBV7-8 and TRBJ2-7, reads GAGVSQSPRYKVAKRGQDVALRCDPISGHVSLFWYQQALGQGPEFLTYFQNEAQLDKSGLPSDRFFAERPEGSVSTLKIQRTQQEDSAVYLCASSRDRATSYEQYFGPGTRLTVT.

In DNA, the CDR3 is TGCAGTGCTAGAGGCCTGGTAGCGGGAGTTAACGACGAGCAGTACTTC. Residues: CSARGLVAGVNDEQYF. The rearrangement uses TRBV20-1 and TRBJ2-7; TRBD2 aligns across 9 bases. Per germline, CDR1 DFQATT and CDR2 SNEGSKA (reference sequence). Germline trimming cut 1 base from V and 5 bases from J; bases unmatched to any gene: 12. The CDR3 runs to 16 residues.

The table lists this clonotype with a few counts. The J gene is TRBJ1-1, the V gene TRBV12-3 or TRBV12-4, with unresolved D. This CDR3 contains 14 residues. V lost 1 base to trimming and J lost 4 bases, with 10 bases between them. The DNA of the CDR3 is TGTGCCAGCAGTTTAGGGGATTGGGGCACTGAAGCTTTCTTT. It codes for CASSLGDWGTEAFF.

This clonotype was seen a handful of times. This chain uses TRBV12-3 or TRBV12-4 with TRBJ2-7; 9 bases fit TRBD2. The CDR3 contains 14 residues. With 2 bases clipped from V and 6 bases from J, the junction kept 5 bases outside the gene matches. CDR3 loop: CASSLRRGGREQYF. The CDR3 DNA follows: TGTGCCAGCAGTTTAAGGCGGGGGGGCCGCGAGCAGTACTTC.

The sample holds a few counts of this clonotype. CDR3 loop: CSARDLGARGSNYGYTF. The CDR3, as DNA: TGCAGTGCTAGAGACCTCGGCGCGAGGGGGTCTAACTATGGCTACACCTTC. The chain uses TRBV20-1 and TRBJ1-2, with D perhaps TRBD1 (6 bases). Trimming removed 0 bases from V and 0 bases from J, with 17 bases in between. CDR1 is DFQATT and CDR2 is SNEGSKA in the germline V gene (reference sequence). This CDR3 comprises 17 residues.

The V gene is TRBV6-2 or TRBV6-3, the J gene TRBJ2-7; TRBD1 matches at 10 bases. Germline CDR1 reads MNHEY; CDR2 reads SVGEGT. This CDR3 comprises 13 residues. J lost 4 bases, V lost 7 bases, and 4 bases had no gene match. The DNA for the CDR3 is TGTGCCAGCAAAGGGACAGGGGTTTACGAGCAGTACTTC. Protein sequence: CASKGTGVYEQYF.

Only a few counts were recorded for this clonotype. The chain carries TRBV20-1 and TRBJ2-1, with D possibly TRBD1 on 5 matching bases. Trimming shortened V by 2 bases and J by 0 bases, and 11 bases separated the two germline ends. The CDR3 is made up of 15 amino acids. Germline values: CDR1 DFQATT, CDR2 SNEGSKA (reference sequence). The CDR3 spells CSARKTASSYNEQFF. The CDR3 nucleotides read TGCAGTGCTAGAAAGACAGCTAGCTCCTACAATGAGCAGTTCTTC.

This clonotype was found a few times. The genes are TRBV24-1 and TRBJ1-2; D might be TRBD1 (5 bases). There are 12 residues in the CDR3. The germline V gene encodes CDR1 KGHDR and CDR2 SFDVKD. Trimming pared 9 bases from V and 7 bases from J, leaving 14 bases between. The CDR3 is CATFDGGTGYTF. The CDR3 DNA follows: TGTGCCACCTTCGACGGGGGAACTGGCTACACCTTC.

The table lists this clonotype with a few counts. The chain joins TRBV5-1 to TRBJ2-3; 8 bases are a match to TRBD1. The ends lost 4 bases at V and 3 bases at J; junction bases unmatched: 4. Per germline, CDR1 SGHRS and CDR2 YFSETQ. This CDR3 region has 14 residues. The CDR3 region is CASSGRDRTDTQYF. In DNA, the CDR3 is TGCGCCAGCAGCGGAAGGGACAGGACAGATACGCAGTATTTT.

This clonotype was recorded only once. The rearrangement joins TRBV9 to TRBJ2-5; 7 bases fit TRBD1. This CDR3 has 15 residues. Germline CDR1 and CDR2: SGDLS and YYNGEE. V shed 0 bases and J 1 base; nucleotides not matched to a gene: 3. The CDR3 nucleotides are TGTGCCAGCAGCGTAGGCGACAGGGTCCAAGAGACCCAGTACTTC. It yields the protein CASSVGDRVQETQYF.